This entry lists 8 T cell receptor beta chains sequenced from one sample in a study of blood T cell repertoires in COVID-19. Clones were read by immunoSEQ multiplex PCR, and TCRdb kept only the in-frame ones, dropping some. The table lists over 100,000 clones, 65% to 85% of them singletons. Sequencing used peripheral blood. The receptors come from a woman in her sixties or seventies with acute or convalescent COVID-19.

The chain employs TRBV5-8 and TRBJ2-5; a possible D gene is TRBD1 (6 bases). This CDR3 has 12 residues. The germline CDR1 and CDR2 sequences are SGHTS and YDEGEE. V gave up 4 bases and J gave up 5 bases, with 9 bases separating them. CDR3 region: CASSPQGETQYF. The CDR3 DNA follows: TGTGCCAGCAGCCCGCAGGGGGAGACCCAGTACTTC. Drawing the rest from reference TRBV5-8 and TRBJ2-5, the complete variable domain is EAGVTQSPTHLIKTRGQQATLRCSPISGHTSVYWYQQALGLGLQFLLWYDEGEERNRGNFPPRFSGRQFPNYSSELNVNALELEDSALYLCASSPQGETQYFGPGTRLLVL.

The chain links TRBV7-6 to TRBJ2-3, with 7 nucleotides matching TRBD2. J gave up 1 base and V 1 base, and 5 bases lay outside the gene matches. Looked up from germline, CDR1 is SGHVS and CDR2 is FNYEAQ. The length of the CDR3 is 16 residues. This chain's CDR3 is CASSLGRLAGTDTQYF. CDR3 DNA: TGTGCCAGCAGCTTAGGTAGACTAGCAGGCACAGATACGCAGTATTTT. Based on the CDR3 plus reference TRBV7-6 and TRBJ2-3, the full variable domain is GAGVSQSPRYKVTKRGQDVALRCDPISGHVSLYWYRQALGQGPEFLTYFNYEAQQDKSGLPNDRFSAERPEGSISTLTIQRTEQRDSAMYRCASSLGRLAGTDTQYFGPGTRLTVL.

V gene TRBV19 combines with J gene TRBJ2-5, with D perhaps matching TRBD1 (7 bases). The CDR3 sequence is 15 residues long. Trimming stripped 10 bases from V and 2 bases from J, with 20 bases between. Germline lookup yields CDR1 LNHDA and CDR2 SQIVND (reference sequence). The CDR3 DNA reads TGTGCCACCAGGGGGACTCCTACTGGGCAAGAGACCCAGTACTTC. This codes for CATRGTPTGQETQYF.

V is TRBV15 and J is TRBJ2-1; D is possibly TRBD1 (6 bases). The CDR3 runs to 13 residues. Germline V CDR1 and CDR2: LNHNV, YYDKDF (reference sequence). Between the trimmed V and J ends, which lost 0 bases and 10 bases, there was a span of 10 bases. In nucleotides, the CDR3 is TGTGCCACCAGCAGAGATATGGGGGCCGAGCAGTTCTTC. Protein: CATSRDMGAEQFF. Drawing the rest from reference TRBV15 and TRBJ2-1, the complete variable domain is DAMVIQNPRYQVTQFGKPVTLSCSQTLNHNVMYWYQQKSSQAPKLLFHYYDKDFNNEADTPDNFQSRRPNTSFCFLDIRSPGLGDTAMYLCATSRDMGAEQFFGPGTRLTVL.

V usage is TRBV7-8 and J usage is TRBJ1-5; 8 bases fit TRBD1. The V and J ends lost 5 bases and 5 bases, in that order; junction bases with no gene match: 8. The CDR3 covers 15 residues. CDR1 is SGHVS, CDR2 FQNEAQ, per germline. In nucleotides, the CDR3 is TGTGCCAGCAGCAGGACCGGGACAGGTCATCAGCCCCAGCATTTT. It translates to CASSRTGTGHQPQHF. Variable domain in full (rest from reference TRBV7-8 and TRBJ1-5): GAGVSQSPRYKVAKRGQDVALRCDPISGHVSLFWYQQALGQGPEFLTYFQNEAQLDKSGLPSDRFFAERPEGSVSTLKIQRTQQEDSAVYLCASSRTGTGHQPQHFGDGTRLSIL.

The DNA for the CDR3 is TGTGCCAGTATCCAGCCGGGAGGGCTGCGGACTGAAGCTTTCTTT. Its protein product is CASIQPGGLRTEAFF. The V call is TRBV19, the J call TRBJ1-1; no definite D call. Germline V gene sequence: CDR1 LNHDA, CDR2 SQIVND (reference sequence). Deletions cut 7 bases from V and 5 bases from J, with 20 bases between. The CDR3 totals 15 residues.

The gene calls are TRBV5-1 and TRBJ1-3, with a possible D match to TRBD1 (5 bases). Trimming took off 0 bases at V and 2 bases at J, with 15 bases between the two ends. Germline-derived CDR1 and CDR2 are SGHRS and YFSETQ. The CDR3 contains 17 residues. This CDR3 reads CASSLGAPTGAGNTIYF. The CDR3 DNA sequence: TGCGCCAGCAGCTTGGGGGCCCCCACAGGTGCTGGAAACACCATATATTTT.

V gene TRBV4-1 combines with J gene TRBJ2-7; TRBD2 agrees at 9 bases. Germline trimming cut 1 base from V and 5 bases from J; bases unmatched to any gene: 6. CDR1 and CDR2 (germline): MGHRA, YSYEKL. This CDR3 region has 15 residues. The CDR3 DNA reads TGCGCCAGCAGCCAAGTAAGCGGGGGGCTGGACGAGCAGTACTTC. Residues: CASSQVSGGLDEQYF.